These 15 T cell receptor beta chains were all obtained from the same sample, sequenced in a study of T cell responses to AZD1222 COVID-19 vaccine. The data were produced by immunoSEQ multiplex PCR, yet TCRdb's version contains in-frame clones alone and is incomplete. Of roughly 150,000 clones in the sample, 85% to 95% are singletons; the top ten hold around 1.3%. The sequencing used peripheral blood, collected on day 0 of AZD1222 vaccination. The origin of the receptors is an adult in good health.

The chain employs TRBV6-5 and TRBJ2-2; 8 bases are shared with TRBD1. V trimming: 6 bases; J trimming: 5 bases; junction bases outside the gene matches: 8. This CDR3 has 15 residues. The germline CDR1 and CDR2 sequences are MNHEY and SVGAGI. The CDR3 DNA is TGTGCCAGCAGCTCCGACAGGGGTTTGACCGGGGAGCTGTTTTTT. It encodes CASSSDRGLTGELFF.

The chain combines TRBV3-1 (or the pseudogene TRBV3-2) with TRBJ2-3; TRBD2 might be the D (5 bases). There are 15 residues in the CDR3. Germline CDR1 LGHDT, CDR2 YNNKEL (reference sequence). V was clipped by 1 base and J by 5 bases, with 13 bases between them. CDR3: CASSQVPGELDTQYF. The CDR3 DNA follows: TGTGCCAGCAGCCAAGTTCCCGGGGAGCTAGATACGCAGTATTTT.

The CDR3 is CASSLTGILKYEQYF. CDR3 nucleotides: TGTGCCAGCAGTCTCACAGGGATTTTAAAGTACGAGCAGTACTTC. V gene TRBV7-9 combines with J gene TRBJ2-7; D might be TRBD1 (6 bases). The CDR3 spans 15 residues. Germline V gene sequence: CDR1 SEHNR, CDR2 FQNEAQ (reference sequence). V was pared by 6 bases and J by 4 bases, with 19 bases between. The full variable domain, rest sourced from reference TRBV7-9 and TRBJ2-7, is DTGVSQNPRHKITKRGQNVTFRCDPISEHNRLYWYRQTLGQGPEFLTYFQNEAQLEKSRLLSDRFSAERPKGSFSTLEIQRTEQGDSAMYLCASSLTGILKYEQYFGPGTRLTVT.

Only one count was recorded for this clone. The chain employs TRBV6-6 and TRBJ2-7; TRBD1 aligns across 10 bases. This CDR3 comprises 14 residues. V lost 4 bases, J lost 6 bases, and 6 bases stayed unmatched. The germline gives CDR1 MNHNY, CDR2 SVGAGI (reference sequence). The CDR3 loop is CASSSRDRGVEQYF. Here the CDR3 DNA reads TGTGCCAGCAGTTCCCGGGACAGGGGTGTCGAGCAGTACTTC.

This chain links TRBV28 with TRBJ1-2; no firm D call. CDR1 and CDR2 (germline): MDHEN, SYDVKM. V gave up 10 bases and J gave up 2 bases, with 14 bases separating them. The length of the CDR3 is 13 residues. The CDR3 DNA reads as TGTGCCACCGAAGGACGGAAAAACTATGGCTACACCTTC. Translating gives CATEGRKNYGYTF.

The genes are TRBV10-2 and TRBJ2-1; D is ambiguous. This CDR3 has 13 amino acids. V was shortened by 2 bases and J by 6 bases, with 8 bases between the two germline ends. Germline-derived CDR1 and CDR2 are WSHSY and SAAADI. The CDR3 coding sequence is TGCGCCAGCAGTGAGACGACTCGCAATGAGCAGTTCTTC. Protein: CASSETTRNEQFF.

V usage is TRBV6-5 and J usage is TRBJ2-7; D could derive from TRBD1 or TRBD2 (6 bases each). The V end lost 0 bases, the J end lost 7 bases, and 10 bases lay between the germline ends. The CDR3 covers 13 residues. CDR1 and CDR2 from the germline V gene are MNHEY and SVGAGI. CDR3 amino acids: CASSYSGGWEQYF. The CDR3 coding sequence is TGTGCCAGCAGTTACTCCGGGGGCTGGGAGCAGTACTTC.

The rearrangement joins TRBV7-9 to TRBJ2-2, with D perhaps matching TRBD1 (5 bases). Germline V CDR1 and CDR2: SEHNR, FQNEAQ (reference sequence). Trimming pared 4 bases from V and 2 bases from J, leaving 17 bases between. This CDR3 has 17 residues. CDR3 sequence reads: CASSSGRGRVNTGELFF. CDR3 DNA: TGTGCCAGCAGCTCAGGTCGAGGCAGGGTCAACACCGGGGAGCTGTTTTTT.

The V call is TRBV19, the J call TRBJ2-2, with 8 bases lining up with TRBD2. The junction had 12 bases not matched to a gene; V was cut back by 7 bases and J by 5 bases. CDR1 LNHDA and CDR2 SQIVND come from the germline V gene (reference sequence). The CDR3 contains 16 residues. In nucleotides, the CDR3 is TGTGCCAGTAAGTTGCGCAGCGGGAGTGCAACCGGGGAGCTGTTTTTT. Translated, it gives CASKLRSGSATGELFF.

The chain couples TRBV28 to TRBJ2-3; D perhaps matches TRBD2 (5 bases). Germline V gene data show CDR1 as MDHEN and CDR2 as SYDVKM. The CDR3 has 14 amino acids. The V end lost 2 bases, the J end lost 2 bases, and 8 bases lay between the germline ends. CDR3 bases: TGTGCCAGCAGTTTAGCGGGCTACACAGATACGCAGTATTTT. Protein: CASSLAGYTDTQYF.

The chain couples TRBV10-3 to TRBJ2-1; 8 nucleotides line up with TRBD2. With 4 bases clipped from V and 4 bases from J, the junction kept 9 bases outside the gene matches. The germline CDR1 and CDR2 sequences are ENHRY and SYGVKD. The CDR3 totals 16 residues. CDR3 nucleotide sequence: TGTGCCATCAGTGGCGGGAGCGGGGGAGAATACAATGAGCAGTTCTTC. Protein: CAISGGSGGEYNEQFF.

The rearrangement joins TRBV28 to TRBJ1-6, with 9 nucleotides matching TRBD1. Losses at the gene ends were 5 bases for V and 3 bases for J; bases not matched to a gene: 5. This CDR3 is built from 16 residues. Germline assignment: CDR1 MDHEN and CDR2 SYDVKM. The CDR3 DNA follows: TGTGCCAGCAGTGCTACAGGGGGCATCTATAATTCACCCCTCCACTTT. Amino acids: CASSATGGIYNSPLHF. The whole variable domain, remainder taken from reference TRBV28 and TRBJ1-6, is DVKVTQSSRYLVKRTGEKVFLECVQDMDHENMFWYRQDPGLGLRLIYFSYDVKMKEKGDIPEGYSVSREKKERFSLILESASTNQTSMYLCASSATGGIYNSPLHFGNGTRLTVT.

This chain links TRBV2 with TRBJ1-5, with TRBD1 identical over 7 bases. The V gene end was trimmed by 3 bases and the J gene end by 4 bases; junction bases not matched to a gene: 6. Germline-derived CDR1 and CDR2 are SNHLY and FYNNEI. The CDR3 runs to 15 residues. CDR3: CASSDSAQGNQPQHF. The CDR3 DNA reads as TGTGCCAGCAGTGACTCGGCACAGGGGAATCAGCCCCAGCATTTT.

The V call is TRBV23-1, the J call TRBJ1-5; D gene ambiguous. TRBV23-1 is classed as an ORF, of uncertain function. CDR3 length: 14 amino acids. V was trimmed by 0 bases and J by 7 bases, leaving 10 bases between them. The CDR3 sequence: CASSQSLLQQPQHF. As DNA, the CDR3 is TGCGCCAGCAGTCAATCGCTGCTTCAGCAGCCCCAGCATTTT.

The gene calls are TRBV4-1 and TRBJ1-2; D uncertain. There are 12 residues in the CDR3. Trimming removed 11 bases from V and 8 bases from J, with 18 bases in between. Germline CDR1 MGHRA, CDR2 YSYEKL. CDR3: CAPGPVAWGYTF. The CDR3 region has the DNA TGCGCCCCCGGGCCCGTGGCGTGGGGCTACACCTTC.